The source of this T cell receptor beta chain is a study of blood T cell repertoires in COVID-19. The wider study: Donors in the United States, Italy and Spain gave samples during acute or convalescent COVID-19.

In its sample, this clone was seen a few times. Profiling relied on immunoSEQ multiplex PCR, and the TCRdb table lists in-frame clones only, not all of them. The top ten hold approximately 15% of the sample, which has approximately 80,000 clones, more than 70% seen once. The CDR3 consists of 14 residues. Germline V CDR1 and CDR2: MDHEN, SYDVKM. V was trimmed by 9 bases and J by 5 bases, leaving 19 bases between them. The rearrangement uses TRBV28 and TRBJ1-1, with TRBD1 as a possible D gene (5 bases). The sample taken for sequencing was peripheral blood. The TCR sequence derives from a man between 65 and 85 years old with active or convalescent COVID-19. CDR3 region: CASQRGREGTEAFF. The CDR3 DNA reads as TGTGCCAGTCAAAGGGGCAGGGAAGGGACTGAAGCTTTCTTT.